This T cell receptor beta chain was identified in a study of tumor-infiltrating lymphocytes in localized non-small cell lung cancer. The overall study: Resected tumor was paired with non-adjacent uninvolved lung from the same patient. Whole-study results and caveats: Different pieces of the same tissue went to different assays, confounding technical variation with intratumor heterogeneity. No link was found between tumor T-cell fraction and recurrence-free survival.

Comments on this clone: The target antigen is unknown.

Repertoires were generated with immunoSEQ multiplex PCR, while TCRdb's copy carries only in-frame clones and drops some. The profile covers approximately 14,000 clones, with roughly 76% appearing a single time and about 2.5% taken by the ten largest. CDR3 size: 15 residues. V lost 8 bases and J 2 bases, leaving 20 bases between the germline ends. CDR1 SGHDT and CDR2 YYEEEE come from the germline V gene. The specimen sequenced was lung tumor tissue. The chain combines TRBV5-6 with TRBJ2-7; D is undetermined. This receptor was obtained from a human donor with non-small cell lung cancer. The CDR3 loop reads CASTELTGPPYEQYF. The CDR3 nucleotides read TGTGCCAGTACAGAGCTGACGGGTCCTCCCTACGAGCAGTACTTC.